Given below is one T cell receptor beta chain in context. Its specificity is not known. RNA, once extracted, was reverse transcribed into cDNA for use as the sequencing template. The repertoire was sequenced with immunoSEQ multiplex PCR; TCRdb's copy has only in-frame clones and lacks some. The table lists under 350,000 clones, about three fifths of them singletons. This record comes from a study of CD8+ T cells in alopecia areata. Findings and limits, study-wide: Scalp samples also yield sequences of resident alphabeta T cells from normal skin. An increase in clonality over normal scalp was evident in lesional scalp, especially alopecia totalis/universalis. Amid tofacitinib therapy, many expanded lesional clones stayed present in scalp and blood.

As to treatment: oral pan-JAK inhibitor, 5-10 mg twice daily. Germline CDR1 reads SQVTM; CDR2 reads ANQGSEA. CDR3 size: 14 residues. V was trimmed by 5 bases and J by 5 bases, leaving 17 bases between them. This sequence originates from a human donor with alopecia areata. Sequenced here: CD4+ T cells sorted from blood, sampled at week 24, from a patient treated with tofacitinib. This chain joins TRBV29-1 and TRBJ2-3; a weak D match, TRBD2 (5 bases). The CDR3 sequence: CSVYHGVNGDTQYF. The CDR3 bases are TGCAGCGTTTACCACGGGGTTAATGGAGATACGCAGTATTTT.